A selection of T cell receptor beta chains follows, all from one sample in a study of vaccination effects on CD4 cells after COVID-19. These receptors lack a known antigen. TCRdb keeps only in-frame clones here, not all; method: immunoSEQ multiplex PCR. The data show about 68,000 clones, under 90% seen once. Material: CD4+ T cells from PBMCs cultured with SARS-CoV-2 spike peptides, obtained before COVID-19 vaccination. These receptors all come from a human donor who received a COVID-19 vaccine. CDR3s include the opening cysteine and the closing phenylalanine or tryptophan. Each record gives: clone size, J gene, D gene, V gene, CDR3 protein, CDR3 DNA. A D gene is named only where the DNA matches it firmly. Size values are once, few and many counts, or a class for expanded clones, and some rows have none.

clone_size: .
j_call: TRBJ2-1
d_call: TRBD1
v_call: TRBV10-3
cdr3_aa: CAISPDRVTNEQFF
cdr3_nt: TGTGCCATCAGTCCGGACAGGGTGACCAATGAGCAGTTCTTC

clone_size: .
j_call: TRBJ1-2
d_call: .
v_call: TRBV7-9
cdr3_aa: CASSLVAGSNYTF
cdr3_nt: TGTGCCAGCAGCTTAGTGGCAGGGTCCAACTACACCTTC

clone_size: .
j_call: TRBJ2-5
d_call: TRBD1
v_call: TRBV9
cdr3_aa: CASSVGTGLRETQYF
cdr3_nt: TGTGCCAGCAGCGTAGGGACAGGACTTCGGGAGACCCAGTACTTC

clone_size: .
j_call: TRBJ2-3
d_call: TRBD2
v_call: TRBV3-1/TRBV3-2
cdr3_aa: CASSQSRLATDTQYF
cdr3_nt: TGTGCCAGCAGCCAATCCCGACTAGCGACAGATACGCAGTATTTT

clone_size: .
j_call: TRBJ1-3
d_call: .
v_call: TRBV7-9
cdr3_aa: CASSLTGSSGNTIYF
cdr3_nt: TGTGCCAGCAGCTTGACGGGCTCCTCTGGAAACACCATATATTTT

clone_size: .
j_call: TRBJ2-5
d_call: .
v_call: TRBV5-1
cdr3_aa: CASSFDSQETQYF
cdr3_nt: TGCGCCAGCAGCTTTGACAGCCAAGAGACCCAGTACTTC

clone_size: .
j_call: TRBJ1-1
d_call: TRBD1
v_call: TRBV2
cdr3_aa: CARTTGAATEAFF
cdr3_nt: TGTGCCAGGACGACAGGGGCGGCCACTGAAGCTTTCTTT

clone_size: few
j_call: TRBJ2-3
d_call: TRBD1
v_call: TRBV5-6
cdr3_aa: CASSLRQGAGDTQYF
cdr3_nt: TGTGCCAGCAGCTTACGACAGGGGGCGGGAGATACGCAGTATTTT

clone_size: .
j_call: TRBJ1-1
d_call: .
v_call: TRBV20-1
cdr3_aa: CSAPRTPEAFF
cdr3_nt: TGCAGTGCCCCCAGAACCCCTGAAGCTTTCTTT

clone_size: .
j_call: TRBJ1-1
d_call: TRBD1
v_call: TRBV6-5
cdr3_aa: CATRGPNTEAFF
cdr3_nt: TGTGCCACCAGGGGGCCGAACACTGAAGCTTTCTTT

clone_size: .
j_call: TRBJ1-1
d_call: .
v_call: TRBV21-1
cdr3_aa: CASRRGTGLAFF
cdr3_nt: TGTGCCAGCAGGAGAGGGACAGGGTTAGCTTTCTTT

clone_size: .
j_call: TRBJ2-1
d_call: .
v_call: TRBV6-5
cdr3_aa: CASSREGGNEQFF
cdr3_nt: TGTGCCAGCTCGAGGGAAGGTGGGAATGAGCAGTTCTTC

clone_size: .
j_call: TRBJ1-3
d_call: .
v_call: TRBV5-1
cdr3_aa: CASTRAETGTGNTIYF
cdr3_nt: TGCGCCAGCACCCGGGCCGAAACGGGGACTGGAAACACCATATATTTT

clone_size: .
j_call: TRBJ2-5
d_call: .
v_call: TRBV24-1
cdr3_aa: CATSESTGLWGTQYF
cdr3_nt: TGTGCCACCAGTGAAAGTACAGGTTTATGGGGGACCCAGTACTTC

clone_size: .
j_call: TRBJ2-3
d_call: TRBD2
v_call: TRBV2
cdr3_aa: CASRGTSGGGDTQYF
cdr3_nt: TGTGCCAGCAGGGGGACTAGCGGGGGCGGAGATACGCAGTATTTT

clone_size: .
j_call: TRBJ1-5
d_call: .
v_call: TRBV5-5
cdr3_aa: CASSLGSNQPQHF
cdr3_nt: TGTGCCAGCAGCTTGGGTAGCAATCAGCCCCAGCATTTT

clone_size: .
j_call: TRBJ2-1
d_call: TRBD1
v_call: TRBV5-1
cdr3_aa: CASSSPGQGVYEQFF
cdr3_nt: TGCGCCAGCAGCTCGCCGGGACAGGGAGTCTATGAGCAGTTCTTC

clone_size: .
j_call: TRBJ2-5
d_call: .
v_call: TRBV5-1
cdr3_aa: CASSLLAQETQYF
cdr3_nt: TGCGCCAGCAGCTTGTTAGCTCAAGAGACCCAGTACTTC

clone_size: .
j_call: TRBJ1-3
d_call: .
v_call: TRBV24-1
cdr3_aa: CATSDLVLVGSGNTIYF
cdr3_nt: TGTGCCACCAGTGATTTGGTGTTAGTAGGGTCTGGAAACACCATATATTTT

clone_size: .
j_call: TRBJ1-1
d_call: .
v_call: TRBV9
cdr3_aa: CASSVRTVNTEAFF
cdr3_nt: TGTGCCAGCAGCGTAAGGACAGTGAACACTGAAGCTTTCTTT

clone_size: once
j_call: TRBJ1-1
d_call: .
v_call: TRBV29-1
cdr3_aa: CSVVIPGRTFTEAFF
cdr3_nt: TGCAGCGTTGTTATACCCGGCAGGACCTTCACTGAAGCTTTCTTT

clone_size: .
j_call: TRBJ2-1
d_call: .
v_call: TRBV12-3/TRBV12-4
cdr3_aa: CASSLIGPSQFF
cdr3_nt: TGTGCCAGCAGTTTGATAGGCCCCTCCCAGTTCTTC

clone_size: .
j_call: TRBJ2-5
d_call: TRBD1
v_call: TRBV5-4
cdr3_aa: CASSLGQGAGGETQYF
cdr3_nt: TGTGCCAGCAGCTTGGGGCAGGGGGCAGGGGGAGAGACCCAGTACTTC

clone_size: .
j_call: TRBJ1-1
d_call: .
v_call: TRBV30
cdr3_aa: CAWSVRGHTEAFF
cdr3_nt: TGTGCCTGGAGTGTACGGGGGCACACTGAAGCTTTCTTT

clone_size: .
j_call: TRBJ1-1
d_call: .
v_call: TRBV7-2
cdr3_aa: CASSLGLRYTEAFF
cdr3_nt: TGTGCCAGCAGCTTAGGATTACGGTACACTGAAGCTTTCTTT

clone_size: .
j_call: TRBJ2-1
d_call: .
v_call: TRBV7-2
cdr3_aa: CASSLRFAVYSYNEQFF
cdr3_nt: TGTGCCAGCAGCTTACGCTTCGCGGTTTACTCCTACAATGAGCAGTTCTTC

clone_size: .
j_call: TRBJ1-2
d_call: .
v_call: TRBV18
cdr3_aa: CASSPTLQNYGYTF
cdr3_nt: TGTGCCAGCTCACCGACACTACAGAACTATGGCTACACCTTC

clone_size: .
j_call: TRBJ2-1
d_call: TRBD2
v_call: TRBV5-1
cdr3_aa: CASSRGWLAGGPRDEQFF
cdr3_nt: TGCGCCAGCAGCCGTGGGTGGTTAGCGGGGGGGCCTCGCGATGAGCAGTTCTTC

clone_size: .
j_call: TRBJ2-2
d_call: .
v_call: TRBV2
cdr3_aa: CASSAQNTGELFF
cdr3_nt: TGTGCCAGCAGTGCTCAGAACACCGGGGAGCTGTTTTTT

clone_size: .
j_call: TRBJ1-1
d_call: .
v_call: TRBV5-1
cdr3_aa: CASSLGMNTEAFF
cdr3_nt: TGCGCCAGCAGCTTGGGGATGAACACTGAAGCTTTCTTT

clone_size: .
j_call: TRBJ1-5
d_call: .
v_call: TRBV19
cdr3_aa: CASSISGADQPQHF
cdr3_nt: TGTGCCAGTAGTATATCCGGAGCCGATCAGCCCCAGCATTTT

clone_size: .
j_call: TRBJ2-2
d_call: TRBD1
v_call: TRBV24-1
cdr3_aa: CATSDSGTGITGELFF
cdr3_nt: TGTGCCACCAGTGATTCCGGGACAGGGATCACCGGGGAGCTGTTTTTT

clone_size: .
j_call: TRBJ2-3
d_call: .
v_call: TRBV4-1
cdr3_aa: CASSQEGRGGDTQYF
cdr3_nt: TGCGCCAGCAGCCAAGAGGGCAGGGGAGGAGATACGCAGTATTTT

clone_size: .
j_call: TRBJ2-3
d_call: .
v_call: TRBV5-1
cdr3_aa: CASSLASTDTQYF
cdr3_nt: TGCGCCAGCAGCTTGGCCAGCACAGATACGCAGTATTTT

clone_size: .
j_call: TRBJ2-2
d_call: .
v_call: TRBV5-1
cdr3_aa: CASSLDRAAGELFF
cdr3_nt: TGCGCCAGCAGCTTGGACAGGGCGGCCGGGGAGCTGTTTTTT

clone_size: .
j_call: TRBJ2-3
d_call: .
v_call: TRBV7-2
cdr3_aa: CASSLLSQGFFSTDTQYF
cdr3_nt: TGTGCCAGCAGCCTCCTCTCACAGGGTTTCTTTAGCACAGATACGCAGTATTTT

clone_size: .
j_call: TRBJ1-2
d_call: TRBD1
v_call: TRBV27
cdr3_aa: CASRLTGAGGGYTF
cdr3_nt: TGTGCCAGCAGGCTGACAGGGGCGGGTGGGGGCTACACCTTC

clone_size: .
j_call: TRBJ2-5
d_call: .
v_call: TRBV7-2
cdr3_aa: CASSLRRETQYF
cdr3_nt: TGTGCCAGCAGTTTAAGACGGGAGACCCAGTACTTC

clone_size: once
j_call: TRBJ2-2
d_call: .
v_call: TRBV5-1
cdr3_aa: CATTTNTGELFF
cdr3_nt: TGCGCCACTACGACGAACACCGGGGAGCTGTTTTTT

clone_size: .
j_call: TRBJ2-1
d_call: TRBD1
v_call: TRBV18
cdr3_aa: CASSRDRAGYNEQFF
cdr3_nt: TGTGCCAGCTCACGTGACAGGGCCGGCTACAATGAGCAGTTCTTC

clone_size: .
j_call: TRBJ1-3
d_call: .
v_call: TRBV2
cdr3_aa: CASSVETSGNTIYF
cdr3_nt: TGTGCCAGCAGTGTTGAAACCTCTGGAAACACCATATATTTT

clone_size: .
j_call: TRBJ1-1
d_call: .
v_call: TRBV24-1
cdr3_aa: CATSDRGGSSEAFF
cdr3_nt: TGTGCCACCAGTGATCGGGGGGGTAGCTCTGAAGCTTTCTTT

clone_size: .
j_call: TRBJ2-5
d_call: .
v_call: TRBV10-3
cdr3_aa: CAISARLQETQYF
cdr3_nt: TGTGCCATCAGTGCTAGGCTTCAAGAGACCCAGTACTTC

clone_size: .
j_call: TRBJ2-1
d_call: .
v_call: TRBV6-2/TRBV6-3
cdr3_aa: CASSYDLYNEQFF
cdr3_nt: TGTGCCAGCAGTTACGATCTCTACAATGAGCAGTTCTTC

clone_size: .
j_call: TRBJ2-3
d_call: .
v_call: TRBV5-1
cdr3_aa: CASSLVGNTDTQYF
cdr3_nt: TGCGCCAGCAGCTTGGTGGGAAACACAGATACGCAGTATTTT